Listed below are T cell receptor beta chains from one sample, sequenced in a study of CD8 T cells in Susac syndrome. In TCRdb, the immunoSEQ multiplex PCR reads were re-called with MiXCR into one record per CDR3 protein. Among 95,000 to 150,000 distinct CDR3 sequences listed, roughly 94% were seen once. Sample: CD8+ T cells from PBMCs. All receptors come from a human donor with Susac syndrome. CDR3s include the opening cysteine and the closing phenylalanine or tryptophan. D genes are given only for firm matches. Size is stated for part of the rows, as once, few or many counts, or as a class when the clone is expanded.

d_call	clone_size	j_call	v_call	cdr3_aa	cdr3_nt
-	-	TRBJ2-1	TRBV9	CASSVVSRVEQFF	TGTGCCAGCAGCGTAGTTTCGCGTGTTGAGCAGTTCTTC
TRBD2	-	TRBJ2-1	TRBV4-2	CASSQDLAGGPWNEQFF	TGTGCCAGCAGCCAAGACCTAGCGGGGGGGCCGTGGAATGAGCAGTTCTTC
-	once	TRBJ1-1	TRBV9	CASSVLGSRGTEAFF	TGTGCCAGCAGCGTATTAGGTTCTAGGGGCACTGAAGCTTTCTTT
TRBD2	-	TRBJ2-7	TRBV19	CASKAPGASGRGEQYF	TGTGCCAGTAAGGCCCCAGGGGCTAGCGGGCGGGGCGAGCAGTACTTC
-	-	TRBJ2-1	TRBV2	CASNYNEQFF	TGTGCCAGCAACTACAATGAGCAGTTCTTC
-	once	TRBJ2-2	TRBV11-3	CASSSTQGNAANTGELFF	TGTGCCAGCAGCAGCACACAGGGTAACGCCGCGAACACCGGGGAGCTGTTTTTT
TRBD1	-	TRBJ2-5	TRBV7-3	CASSPTGTGETQYF	TGTGCCAGCAGCCCTACGGGGACAGGCGAGACCCAGTACTTC
-	-	TRBJ2-3	TRBV3-1	CASSRDPRGLSTDTQYF	TGTGCCAGCAGCCGAGATCCGAGAGGGCTAAGCACAGATACGCAGTATTTT
-	-	TRBJ2-7	TRBV2	CASSESSGTYSYEQYF	TGTGCCAGCAGTGAGTCAAGTGGGACATACTCCTACGAGCAGTACTTC
TRBD1	-	TRBJ2-7	TRBV29-1	CSVEDGDRGGYEQYF	TGCAGCGTTGAAGATGGGGACAGGGGGGGCTACGAGCAGTACTTC
-	-	TRBJ2-5	TRBV15	CATSRDHPGRGETQYF	TGTGCCACCAGCAGAGATCACCCCGGCAGGGGAGAGACCCAGTACTTC
TRBD2	-	TRBJ2-3	TRBV7-6	CASSPPPGGRGDTQYF	TGTGCCAGCAGCCCGCCCCCGGGGGGTCGGGGAGATACGCAGTATTTT
TRBD2	-	TRBJ2-1	TRBV7-9	CASSSSWTSGGYNEQFF	TGTGCCAGCAGCTCTTCTTGGACTAGCGGGGGCTACAATGAGCAGTTCTTC
TRBD2	-	TRBJ2-5	TRBV9	CASSGGGARTQETQYF	TGTGCCAGCAGCGGCGGGGGGGCAAGGACCCAAGAGACCCAGTACTTC
-	-	TRBJ1-1	TRBV10-2	CAISKHENTEAFF	TGCGCCATCTCAAAACATGAGAACACTGAAGCTTTCTTT
-	-	TRBJ1-2	TRBV5-6	CASSLGGHLYGYTF	TGTGCCAGCAGCTTGGGGGGACACCTCTATGGCTACACCTTC
TRBD1	-	TRBJ2-7	TRBV29-1	CSVRGQNYEQYF	TGCAGCGTTCGGGGACAGAACTACGAGCAGTACTTC
-	once	TRBJ1-6	TRBV20-1	CSARDPQGTPYNSPLHF	TGCAGTGCTAGAGATCCTCAGGGGACTCCCTATAATTCACCCCTCCACTTT
TRBD2	-	TRBJ2-3	TRBV4-2	CASSQVAGGTDTQYF	TGTGCCAGCAGCCAAGTAGCGGGGGGTACAGATACGCAGTATTTT
-	-	TRBJ2-6	TRBV13	CASSPAGTGDFSGANVLTF	TGTGCCAGCAGCCCCGCCGGTACAGGGGACTTCTCTGGGGCCAACGTCCTGACTTTC
-	-	TRBJ2-1	TRBV7-9	CASSLGGGNEQFF	TGTGCCAGCAGTTTAGGAGGCGGAAATGAGCAGTTCTTC
TRBD2	-	TRBJ2-2	TRBV4-3	CASSQSPSGGAIGELFF	TGCGCCAGCAGCCAGAGTCCCAGCGGGGGGGCCATCGGGGAGCTGTTTTTT
-	-	TRBJ2-2	TRBV25-1	CAVSEGTGELFF	TGTGCCGTCTCGGAGGGGACCGGGGAGCTGTTTTTT
-	-	TRBJ2-7	TRBV4-3	CASSQEYPTYEQYF	TGCGCCAGCAGCCAAGAATACCCTACCTACGAGCAGTACTTC
-	-	TRBJ1-5	TRBV12-3/TRBV12-4	CASSPGAGGSNQPQHF	TGTGCCAGCAGTCCGGGCGCGGGGGGGAGCAATCAGCCCCAGCATTTT
-	-	TRBJ1-3	TRBV5-1	CASSPGPSTGNTIYF	TGCGCCAGCAGCCCGGGACCCTCCACTGGAAACACCATATATTTT
-	-	TRBJ2-7	TRBV4-3	CASSQDSRDEQYF	TGCGCCAGCAGCCAAGATTCCCGGGACGAGCAGTACTTC
-	-	TRBJ1-1	TRBV14	CASSQGRSLMNTEAFF	TGTGCCAGCAGCCAAGGAAGGAGTCTTATGAACACTGAAGCTTTCTTT
TRBD1	-	TRBJ1-2	TRBV12-3/TRBV12-4	CASSPRDRAIYGYTF	TGTGCCAGCAGTCCTAGGGACAGGGCGATCTATGGCTACACCTTC
-	-	TRBJ1-5	TRBV25-1	CASTWGDSNQPQHF	TGTGCCAGCACCTGGGGGGATAGCAATCAGCCCCAGCATTTT
-	-	TRBJ2-7	TRBV7-8	CASSSGTLITRPYEQYF	TGTGCCAGCAGCTCCGGGACGCTAATAACCCGCCCTTACGAGCAGTACTTC
-	once	TRBJ1-6	TRBV7-8	CASSQDSRPLHF	TGTGCCAGCAGCCAGGACAGTCGGCCCCTCCACTTT
-	few	TRBJ1-6	TRBV25-1	CASSLLNSPLHF	TGTGCCAGCAGTTTACTTAATTCACCCCTCCACTTT
-	once	TRBJ2-7	TRBV4-1	CAGARELYEQYF	TGCGCTGGTGCCAGGGAGCTCTACGAGCAGTACTTC
TRBD1	-	TRBJ2-7	TRBV14	CASSPGQDYEQYF	TGTGCCAGCAGCCCGGGACAGGACTACGAGCAGTACTTC